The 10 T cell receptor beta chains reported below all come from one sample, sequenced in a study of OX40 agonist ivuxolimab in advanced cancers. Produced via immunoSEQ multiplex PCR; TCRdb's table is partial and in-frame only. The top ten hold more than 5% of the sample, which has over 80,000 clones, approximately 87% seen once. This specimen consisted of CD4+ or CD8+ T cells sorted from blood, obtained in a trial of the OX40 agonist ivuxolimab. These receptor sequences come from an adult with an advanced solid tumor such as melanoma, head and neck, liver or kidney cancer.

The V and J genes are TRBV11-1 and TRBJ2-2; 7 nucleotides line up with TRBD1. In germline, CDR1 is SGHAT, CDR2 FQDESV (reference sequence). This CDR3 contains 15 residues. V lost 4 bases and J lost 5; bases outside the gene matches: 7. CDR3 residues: CASSSSGTVTGELFF. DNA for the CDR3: TGTGCCAGCAGCTCATCCGGGACAGTAACCGGGGAGCTGTTTTTT.

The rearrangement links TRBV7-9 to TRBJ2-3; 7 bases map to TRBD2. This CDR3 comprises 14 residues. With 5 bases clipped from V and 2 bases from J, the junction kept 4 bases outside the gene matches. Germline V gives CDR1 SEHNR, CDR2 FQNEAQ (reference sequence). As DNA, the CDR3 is TGTGCCAGCAGCCCTAGCGGCTACACAGATACGCAGTATTTT. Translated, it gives CASSPSGYTDTQYF.

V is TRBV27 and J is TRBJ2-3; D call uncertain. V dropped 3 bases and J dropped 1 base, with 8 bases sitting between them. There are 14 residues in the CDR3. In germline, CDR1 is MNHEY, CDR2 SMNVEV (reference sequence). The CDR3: CASSFGTGTDTQYF. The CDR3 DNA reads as TGTGCCAGCAGTTTTGGAACGGGCACAGATACGCAGTATTTT.

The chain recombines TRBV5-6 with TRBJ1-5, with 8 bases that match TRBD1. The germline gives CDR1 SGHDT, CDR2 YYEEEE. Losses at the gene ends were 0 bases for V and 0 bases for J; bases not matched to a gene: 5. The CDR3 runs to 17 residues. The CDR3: CASSLAGQGHSNQPQHF. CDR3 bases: TGTGCCAGCAGCTTGGCTGGACAGGGCCATAGCAATCAGCCCCAGCATTTT.

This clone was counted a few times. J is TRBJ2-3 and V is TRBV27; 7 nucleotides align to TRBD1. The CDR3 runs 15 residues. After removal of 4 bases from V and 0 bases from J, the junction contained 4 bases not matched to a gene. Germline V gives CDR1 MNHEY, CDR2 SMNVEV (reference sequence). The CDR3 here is CASSSGTESTDTQYF. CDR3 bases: TGTGCCAGCAGTTCTGGGACAGAGAGCACAGATACGCAGTATTTT.

The CDR3 region is CASSEGRGDSYEQYF. CDR3 nucleotide sequence: TGTGCCAGCAGTGAGGGGCGGGGGGACTCCTACGAGCAGTACTTC. The gene calls are TRBV6-1 and TRBJ2-7; 8 nucleotides line up with TRBD2. Germline CDR1 and CDR2: MNHNS and SASEGT. The CDR3 runs 15 residues. V was clipped by 3 bases and J by 0 bases; unmatched bases: 4.

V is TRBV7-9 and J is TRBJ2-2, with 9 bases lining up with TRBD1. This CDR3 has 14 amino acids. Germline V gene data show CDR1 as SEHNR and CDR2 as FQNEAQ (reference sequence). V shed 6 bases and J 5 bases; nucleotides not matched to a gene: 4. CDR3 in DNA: TGTGCCAGCAGTTGGGACAGGGAAACCGGGGAGCTGTTTTTT. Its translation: CASSWDRETGELFF.

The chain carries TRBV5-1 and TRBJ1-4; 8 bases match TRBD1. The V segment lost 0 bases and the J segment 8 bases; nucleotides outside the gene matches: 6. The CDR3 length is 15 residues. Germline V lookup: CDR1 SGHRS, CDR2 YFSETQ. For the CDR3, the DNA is TGCGCCAGCAGCTTGGCTGGACAGGGCAGCGAAAAACTGTTTTTT. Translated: CASSLAGQGSEKLFF.

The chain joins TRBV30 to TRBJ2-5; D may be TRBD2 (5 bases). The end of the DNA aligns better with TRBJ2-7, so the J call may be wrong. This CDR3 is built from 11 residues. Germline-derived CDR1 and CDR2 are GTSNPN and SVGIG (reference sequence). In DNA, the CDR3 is TGTGCCTGGAGTGTGGGAGACGAGCAGTACTTC. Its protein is CAWSVGDEQYF.

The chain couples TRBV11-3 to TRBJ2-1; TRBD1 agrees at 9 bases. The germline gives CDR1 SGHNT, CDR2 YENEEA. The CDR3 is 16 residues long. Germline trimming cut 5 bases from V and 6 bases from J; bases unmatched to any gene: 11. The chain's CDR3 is CASSLTHRGRRNEQFF. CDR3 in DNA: TGTGCCAGCAGCCTTACGCACAGGGGGCGCCGCAATGAGCAGTTCTTC.